The clone carrying this TCR beta chain has a single count. Its antigen is undetermined. TCR beta CDR3 sequences were amplified from RNA transcripts. HTBI primers drove first-round RT-PCR of the TCR CDR3. TCRdb reprocessed the multiplex PCR reads with MiXCR, giving one entry per CDR3 protein. The sample shows around 620,000 distinct CDR3 sequences, about 16% of them seen only once. For Graves' hyperthyroidism to be stable, ophthalmopathy could not progress within 18 months. The hyperthyroidism patients had all been newly diagnosed, and their disease duration was under 2 months. Their ages ranged from 18 to 65 years. These data belong to a study of T cells in Graves' hyperthyroidism and ophthalmopathy. Study context: Peripheral blood was obtained at initial diagnosis, preceding any treatment. Whole-study findings and limits: The model made its ophthalmopathy prediction, and onset followed a median roughly 6.5 months later.

The receptor comes from a woman under 40 with Graves' hyperthyroidism. Specimen: blood.

The CDR3 sequence: CASSPKLVGGTDTQYF. The CDR3 DNA reads as TGTGCCAGCAGCCCTAAACTTGTGGGGGGCACAGATACGCAGTATTTT. The chain uses TRBV7-9 and TRBJ2-3; tentatively, D is TRBD1 or TRBD2 (5 bases each). Germline CDR1 reads SEHNR; CDR2 reads FQNEAQ (reference sequence). The germline V and J ends were trimmed by 5 bases and 1 base, with 16 bases remaining between them. This CDR3 has 16 residues.